Listed here are 15 T cell receptor beta chains from one sample, sequenced in a study of regulatory T cells in long-lasting Graves disease. Time point of the sample: newly diagnosed GD, antithyroid drugs for less than 3 months. RNA from PBMCs was the source of the TCR library. HTBI primers from iRepertoire and Arm-PCR of CDR3 regions yielded the TCR beta libraries. MiXCR, applied by TCRdb to the multiplex PCR reads, yields one record per CDR3 protein. The sample contains some 500,000 distinct CDR3 sequences, approximately 16% of which appear only once. This sample was also put to use in a study of T cells in Graves' hyperthyroidism and ophthalmopathy.

The material was peripheral blood mononuclear cells (PBMCs), obtained at new diagnosis, from a patient treated with antithyroid drugs. The receptors stem from a woman aged 35-60 years with Graves disease.

This clonotype was observed at least ten times. The V and J genes are TRBV7-2 and TRBJ1-5; 8 bases are a match to TRBD1. V was pared by 0 bases and J by 7 bases, with 8 bases of the junction left unmatched. CDR1 is SGHTA, CDR2 FQGNSA, per germline. The CDR3 totals 16 residues. CDR3 DNA sequence: TGTGCCAGCAGCTTAGCCGGACAGGGTAATGGGCAGCCCCAGCATTTT. As protein: CASSLAGQGNGQPQHF.

This clonotype was counted between two and nine times. This chain joins TRBV20-1 and TRBJ2-6; the D is unclear. V was shortened by 0 bases and J by 3 bases, with 6 bases between the two germline ends. Germline-derived CDR1 and CDR2 are DFQATT and SNEGSKA (reference sequence). The CDR3 is 14 residues long. The CDR3 coding sequence is TGCAGTGCTAGAGAAGCAAGTGGGGCCAACGTCCTGACTTTC. Translating it yields CSAREASGANVLTF.

This clonotype was seen repeatedly, ten times or more. This chain links TRBV5-1 with TRBJ2-3; TRBD2 matches at 9 bases. The CDR3 sequence is 15 residues long. CDR1 SGHRS and CDR2 YFSETQ come from the germline V gene. Germline trimming cut 4 bases from V and 1 base from J; bases unmatched to any gene: 4. The CDR3 region is CASSVTSGGTDTQYF. CDR3 DNA sequence: TGCGCCAGCAGCGTGACTAGCGGTGGCACAGATACGCAGTATTTT.

This clonotype was found many times. V and J are TRBV7-9 and TRBJ2-3; 9 positions agree with TRBD2. Looked up from germline, CDR1 is SEHNR and CDR2 is FQNEAQ (reference sequence). With V trimmed by 7 bases and J by 1 base, 6 bases remained unmatched. CDR3 size: 15 residues. The chain's CDR3 is CASIPTSGGTDTQYF. The CDR3 nucleotides are TGTGCCAGCATTCCGACTAGCGGAGGCACAGATACGCAGTATTTT. The entire variable domain, with the rest obtained from reference TRBV7-9 and TRBJ2-3, is as follows: DTGVSQNPRHKITKRGQNVTFRCDPISEHNRLYWYRQTLGQGPEFLTYFQNEAQLEKSRLLSDRFSAERPKGSFSTLEIQRTEQGDSAMYLCASIPTSGGTDTQYFGPGTRLTVL.

Many counts were recorded for this clonotype. The rearrangement links TRBV28 to TRBJ2-1, with D uncertain. This CDR3 has 13 residues. Germline CDR1 is MDHEN and CDR2 is SYDVKM. The V end lost 3 bases, the J end lost 8 bases, and 11 bases lay between the germline ends. The CDR3 region has the DNA TGTGCCAGCAGTTTTGGCCTAATCGATGAGCAGTTCTTC. It is translated as CASSFGLIDEQFF. Together with reference TRBV28 and TRBJ2-1, the CDR3 gives the full variable domain: DVKVTQSSRYLVKRTGEKVFLECVQDMDHENMFWYRQDPGLGLRLIYFSYDVKMKEKGDIPEGYSVSREKKERFSLILESASTNQTSMYLCASSFGLIDEQFFGPGTRLTVL.

Many counts were recorded for this clonotype. The chain employs TRBV3-1 and TRBJ2-7; D may correspond to TRBD1 or TRBD2 (7 bases each). Germline assignment: CDR1 LGHDT and CDR2 YNNKEL (reference sequence). Trimming removed 4 bases from V and 2 bases from J, with 12 bases in between. The CDR3 is made up of 14 amino acids. The CDR3 DNA is TGTGCCAGCAGCCGCAGGGGGGGTACCTACGAGCAGTACTTC. Translated, it gives CASSRRGGTYEQYF.

As for this clonotype: One base separates it from a far larger clone, so it is likely a read error. The J gene is TRBJ2-3, the V gene TRBV12-3 or TRBV12-4, with TRBD2 as a possible D gene (6 bases). The CDR3 is 15 amino acids. The CDR3 region is CASSLGRLSTDTQYF. CDR3 in DNA: TGTGCCAGCAGCTTAGGGAGGCTTAGCACAGATACGCAGTATTTT.

This clonotype was counted at least ten times. Here the CDR3 DNA reads TGTGCCAGCAGCTTAGGTACTAGTGCTGCTGAAGCTTTCTTT. As protein: CASSLGTSAAEAFF. The V call is TRBV7-9, the J call TRBJ1-1; no reliable D call. CDR1 and CDR2 (germline): SEHNR, FQNEAQ (reference sequence). CDR3 length equals 14 residues. V was pared by 1 base and J by 6 bases, with 12 bases between.

This clonotype was observed a handful of times. This rearrangement joins TRBV9 to TRBJ2-5; D remains ambiguous. Looked up from germline, CDR1 is SGDLS and CDR2 is YYNGEE. There are 16 residues in the CDR3. V lost 0 bases and J 5 bases, leaving 17 bases between the germline ends. CDR3 residues: CASSVAALGGWETQYF. In nucleotides, the CDR3 is TGTGCCAGCAGCGTAGCCGCCTTGGGCGGCTGGGAGACCCAGTACTTC.

Concerning this clonotype itself: This may be a read error, as it is one base from a much larger clone. The chain uses TRBV6-5 and TRBJ2-1; D is ambiguous. The CDR3 runs 15 residues. With 4 bases removed from V and 13 bases from J, the gap between germline ends came to 23 bases. CDR1 is MNHEY and CDR2 is SVGAGI in the germline V gene. CDR3 coding DNA: TGTGCCAGCAGTTTAACGTCTCTGCAACAAGAGACCCAGTTCTTC. It specifies CASSLTSLQQETQFF.

With regard to this clonotype: Germline and junction disagree at one end, which may indicate a read error. The J gene is TRBJ2-5, the V gene TRBV5-1, with D tentatively TRBD1 (6 bases). The germline V gene encodes CDR1 SGHRS and CDR2 YFSETQ. CDR3 length: 13 amino acids. CDR3: CASSLQGMETQYF. CDR3 bases: TGTGCCAGCAGCTTGCAGGGGATGGAGACCCAGTACTTC.

This clonotype appeared many times. V is TRBV5-1 and J is TRBJ2-3; D gene uncertain. This CDR3 has 14 residues. Germline V CDR1 and CDR2: SGHRS, YFSETQ. Between the trimmed V and J ends, which lost 0 bases and 1 base, there was a span of 6 bases. The CDR3 bases are TGCGCCAGCAGCTTGGACTACGGCACAGATACGCAGTATTTT. This codes for CASSLDYGTDTQYF.

At least ten counts were recorded for this clonotype. J is TRBJ1-1 and V is TRBV28, with D tentatively TRBD1 (6 bases). Germline values: CDR1 MDHEN, CDR2 SYDVKM. This CDR3 is built from 14 residues. Deletions cut 7 bases from V and 0 bases from J, with 12 bases between. The CDR3 DNA follows: TGTGCCAGCATCTCCGGGACATTGAACACTGAAGCTTTCTTT. Translated, it gives CASISGTLNTEAFF.

The rearrangement uses TRBV7-9 and TRBJ2-3; D is perhaps TRBD1 (5 bases). V was shortened by 1 base and J by 0 bases, with 14 bases between the two germline ends. The V gene's germline CDR1 is SEHNR and CDR2 FQNEAQ (reference sequence). This CDR3 has 17 amino acids. CDR3 nucleotides: TGTGCCAGCAGCTTAGTTCCGGGCAGGGCTAGCACAGATACGCAGTATTTT. It codes for CASSLVPGRASTDTQYF.

The V call is TRBV29-1, the J call TRBJ2-3; D tentatively reads TRBD1 or TRBD2 (7 bases each). The CDR3 contains 13 residues. Per germline, CDR1 SQVTM and CDR2 ANQGSEA. Trimming took off 3 bases at V and 9 bases at J, with 16 bases between the two ends. This CDR3 reads CSVDQGGESTQYF. DNA of the CDR3: TGCAGCGTTGATCAGGGGGGGGAGTCCACGCAGTATTTT.